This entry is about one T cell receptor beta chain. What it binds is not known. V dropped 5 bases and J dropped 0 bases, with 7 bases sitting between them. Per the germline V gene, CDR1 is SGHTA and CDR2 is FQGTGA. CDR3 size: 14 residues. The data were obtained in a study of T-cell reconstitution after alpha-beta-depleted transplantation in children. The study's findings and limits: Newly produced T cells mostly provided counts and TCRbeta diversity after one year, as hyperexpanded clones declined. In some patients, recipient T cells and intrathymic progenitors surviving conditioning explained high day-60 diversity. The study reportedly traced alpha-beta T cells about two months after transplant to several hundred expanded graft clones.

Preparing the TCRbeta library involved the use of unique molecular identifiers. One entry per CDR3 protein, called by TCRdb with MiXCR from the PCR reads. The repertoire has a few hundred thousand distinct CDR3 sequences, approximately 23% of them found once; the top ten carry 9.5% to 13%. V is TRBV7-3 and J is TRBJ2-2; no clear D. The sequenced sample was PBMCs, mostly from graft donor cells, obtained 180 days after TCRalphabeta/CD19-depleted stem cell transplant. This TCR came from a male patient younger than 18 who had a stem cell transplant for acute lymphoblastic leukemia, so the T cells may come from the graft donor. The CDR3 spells CASSPSANTGELFF. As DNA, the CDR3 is TGTGCCAGCAGCCCGAGTGCGAACACCGGGGAGCTGTTTTTT.